The clone carrying this T cell receptor beta chain has a single count. What it binds is unknown. This CDR3 contains 16 residues. Germline V gene data show CDR1 as SGHNT and CDR2 as YYREEE (reference sequence). Germline trimming cut 5 bases from V and 2 bases from J; bases unmatched to any gene: 11. Healthy and HIV-negative, the adult donors had no recent acute infections or vaccinations. Generated by immunoSEQ multiplex PCR, the TCRdb table keeps only in-frame clones and is missing some. Here the sample spans a few million clones, more than 85% being singletons. These data belong to a study of shared clonotypes between healthy human individuals. Across the study: The people who gave samples were a couple of women and a few men aged 18 to 49.

Study-wide findings and caveats: The study found about 5% of naive CD4 clonotypes shared across a handful of donors. Sorted-subset sequencing was shown by rarefaction to be incomplete despite large depth.

The receptor was derived from a man younger than 30 in good health. Some clones in this sample may be carry-over from other donors' samples. The chain joins TRBV5-4 to TRBJ2-5, with 8 bases aligning to TRBD1. Sequenced: naive CD4+ T cells from PBMCs. Subset given: CD45RA+ positively selected. The CDR3 DNA is TGTGCCAGCAGAAACTTCCTCGGACAGGGTCAAGAGACCCAGTACTTC. Protein product: CASRNFLGQGQETQYF.